The source of this TCR beta chain is a study of shared clonotypes between healthy human individuals. For the study at large: In total, the donors were two women and a few men aged 18 to 49. Per donor, CD8 memory used one plate, CD8 naive used two, CD4 memory used three and CD4 naive used three.

Terminally differentiated effector memory CD45RA+ cells were excluded by CCR7 positive selection of CD45RO-negative cells. TCRdb keeps only in-frame clones here, not all; method: immunoSEQ multiplex PCR. The data hold about 2 million clones, with about 94% observed a single time. CDR3 length equals 16 residues. Losses at the gene ends were 3 bases for V and 4 bases for J; bases not matched to a gene: 4. Germline CDR1 is SGHDN and CDR2 is FVKESK. The chain recombines TRBV14 with TRBJ2-1; 12 bases are shared with TRBD2. The TCR comes from a young man in good health. Material: naive CD8+ T cells sorted from blood. CDR3 in amino acids: CASSHRLAGDYNEQFF. For the CDR3, the DNA is TGTGCCAGCAGCCACAGACTAGCGGGGGATTACAATGAGCAGTTCTTC. The entire variable domain, with the rest obtained from reference TRBV14 and TRBJ2-1, is as follows: EAGVTQFPSHSVIEKGQTVTLRCDPISGHDNLYWYRRVMGKEIKFLLHFVKESKQDESGMPNNRFLAERTGGTYSTLKVQPAELEDSGVYFCASSHRLAGDYNEQFFGPGTRLTVL.